Below are 13 T cell receptor beta chains sequenced from a single sample in a study of vaccination effects on CD4 cells after COVID-19. Which antigens these TCRs recognize remains unknown. Sequencing was performed with immunoSEQ multiplex PCR; in TCRdb, only in-frame clones are kept and a portion is missing. This table has around 36,000 clones, roughly 70% appearing once. Antigen-specific CD4+ T cells were expanded with viral peptide pools in the ViraFEST assay before sequencing. The culture ran for approximately nine days before CD4+ T cells were isolated. Nucleocapsid antibodies stayed negative before and after vaccination, showing no earlier SARS-CoV-2 infection. The source was CD4+ T cells from PBMCs cultured with SARS-CoV-2 spike peptides, collected before COVID-19 vaccination. Source of these receptors: a human donor who received a COVID-19 vaccine.

The chain employs TRBV2 and TRBJ2-3; D is possibly TRBD1 or TRBD2 (5 bases each). V shed 3 bases and J shed 6 bases, with 13 bases lying between them. In germline, CDR1 is SNHLY, CDR2 FYNNEI. This CDR3 has 14 residues. The CDR3 is CASSDGAGKDTQYF. CDR3 coding DNA: TGTGCCAGCAGTGACGGGGCAGGGAAGGATACGCAGTATTTT.

The chain's CDR3 is CASGGDRVSGEQFF. CDR3 nucleotides: TGTGCTAGTGGTGGGGACAGGGTAAGCGGTGAGCAGTTCTTC. The chain joins TRBV12-5 to TRBJ2-1, with TRBD1 matching 9 bases. Germline lookup yields CDR1 LGHNT and CDR2 FRNRAP. The trim removed 5 bases at V and 9 bases at J, leaving 8 bases unmatched. This CDR3 region has 14 residues. Looking up the rest from reference TRBV12-5 and TRBJ2-1 gives the full variable domain: DARVTQTPRHKVTEMGQEVTMRCQPILGHNTVFWYRQTMMQGLELLAYFRNRAPLDDSGMPKDRFSAEMPDATLATLKIQPSEPRDSAVYFCASGGDRVSGEQFFGPGTRLTVL.

This clone has a single count. The chain couples TRBV5-4 to TRBJ2-1; D is perhaps TRBD2 (7 bases). The CDR3 is 15 residues long. Trimming left V 6 bases short and J 3 bases short, with 16 bases between. CDR1 is SGHNT and CDR2 is YYREEE in the germline V gene (reference sequence). The CDR3 DNA sequence: TGTGCCAGCATGGAGAGGGGGGGGCGCTACAATGAGCAGTTCTTC. As protein: CASMERGGRYNEQFF.

This clone was seen a single time. V usage is TRBV3-1 (or the pseudogene TRBV3-2) and J usage is TRBJ2-7, with 12 bases that match TRBD1. The CDR3 contains 14 residues. Trimming removed 2 bases from V and 9 bases from J; junction bases left unmatched: 5. CDR1 LGHDT and CDR2 YNNKEL come from the germline V gene (reference sequence). The CDR3 loop reads CASSQPGQGAGQYF. The CDR3 bases are TGTGCCAGCAGCCAACCGGGACAGGGGGCCGGGCAGTACTTC.

The chain couples TRBV12-5 to TRBJ2-7; unclear D gene. The V end was cut by 0 bases, the J end by 0 bases, with 6 bases between. This CDR3 has 14 residues. The germline V gene encodes CDR1 LGHNT and CDR2 FRNRAP. CDR3 sequence reads: CASGLVPLSYEQYF. The CDR3 DNA follows: TGTGCTAGTGGTTTGGTACCCCTCTCCTACGAGCAGTACTTC.

The chain is built from TRBV2 and TRBJ1-2; D not resolved. Germline V gene lookup returns CDR1 SNHLY and CDR2 FYNNEI. V was pared by 7 bases and J by 5 bases, with 14 bases between. CDR3 length: 13 residues. CDR3: CASTRGWEYGYTF. The CDR3 DNA follows: TGTGCCAGCACTCGGGGTTGGGAATATGGCTACACCTTC.

J is TRBJ2-3 and V is TRBV6-1, with D perhaps TRBD1 or TRBD2 (5 bases each). The length of the CDR3 is 19 residues. Germline-derived CDR1 and CDR2 are MNHNS and SASEGT. V lost 1 base and J 3 bases, leaving 23 bases between the germline ends. The CDR3 here is CASSEVLSVQGTGTDTQYF. DNA for the CDR3: TGTGCCAGCAGTGAAGTCCTTTCAGTTCAGGGAACGGGAACAGATACGCAGTATTTT.

The chain recombines TRBV6-5 with TRBJ2-1, with D possibly TRBD2 on 6 matching bases. Germline V CDR1 and CDR2: MNHEY, SVGAGI. Trimming pared 6 bases from V and 10 bases from J, leaving 19 bases between. The CDR3 consists of 14 residues. CDR3 loop: CASRRGGDASEQFF. Here the CDR3 DNA reads TGTGCCAGCAGAAGAGGCGGGGACGCCTCGGAGCAGTTCTTC.

This clone was found a few times. At one boundary the junction diverges from the germline segment, which might be a read error. The chain carries TRBV5-1 and TRBJ2-7; D might be TRBD2 (9 bases). The CDR3 extends over 15 amino acids. Germline CDR1 is SGHRS and CDR2 is YFSETQ. As DNA, the CDR3 is TGCGCCAGCAGCCGGGCGACAGGGGAACTAGCGGGTGACCTATTC. This gives the protein CASSRATGELAGDLF.

This chain connects TRBV7-3 to TRBJ2-3; perhaps TRBD2 as D (5 bases). The V end was cut by 5 bases, the J end by 6 bases, with 18 bases between. Germline V gene lookup returns CDR1 SGHTA and CDR2 FQGTGA. The CDR3 has 15 residues. This CDR3 is CASSPLGSGVDTQYF. As DNA, the CDR3 is TGTGCCAGCAGCCCCCTGGGGAGTGGGGTGGATACGCAGTATTTT.

The chain combines TRBV6-2 or TRBV6-3 with TRBJ2-3; 8 positions agree with TRBD1. Per germline, CDR1 MNHEY and CDR2 SVGEGT. This CDR3 comprises 16 residues. V shed 5 bases and J 6 bases; nucleotides not matched to a gene: 13. CDR3 region: CASSSGRGRGSDTQYF. The CDR3 DNA is TGTGCCAGCAGTAGTGGCAGGGGGCGCGGCTCTGATACGCAGTATTTT.

The chain has TRBV9 and TRBJ1-2; D perhaps matches TRBD1 (5 bases). This CDR3 has 13 residues. Germline CDR1 SGDLS, CDR2 YYNGEE. With 6 bases removed from V and 4 bases from J, the gap between germline ends came to 13 bases. The chain's CDR3 is CASMGGAGYGYTF. CDR3 nucleotide sequence: TGTGCCAGCATGGGAGGGGCGGGCTATGGCTACACCTTC.

The rearrangement joins TRBV18 to TRBJ2-3, with a weak D call TRBD2 (6 bases). V was trimmed by 0 bases and J by 3 bases, leaving 10 bases between them. CDR1 is KGHSH, CDR2 LQKENI, per germline. The CDR3 spans 15 residues. The CDR3 region is CASSPPGRGTDTQYF. The CDR3 nucleotides are TGTGCCAGCTCACCACCCGGGAGAGGGACAGATACGCAGTATTTT.